Included here is one TCR beta chain sequence, with context. Its antigen remains unidentified. This CDR3 has 13 amino acids. Per the germline V gene, CDR1 is SEHNR and CDR2 is FQNEAQ (reference sequence). V was cut by 5 bases and J by 8 bases, with 12 bases left in between. The PCR ran on 60 Vbeta and 13 Jbeta primers. Assay: immunoSEQ multiplex PCR; the TCRdb copy retains only in-frame clones and omits some. Seen here are around 300,000 clones, under 80% observed once, and the top ten hold about 2.2%. The donors were healthy bone marrow donors. This entry is derived from a study of cytomegalovirus exposure and HLA in healthy donors. Findings and caveats of the study: Later on, analysis showed that most CMV-associated TCR beta chains appeared to be HLA-restricted.

Sample: PBMCs. The chain uses TRBV7-9 and TRBJ1-4; D remains ambiguous. The sequence came from a female donor in good health and CMV-seronegative. The DNA of the CDR3 is TGTGCCAGCAGCGCATCGAGAGGGGAAAAACTGTTTTTT. Protein product: CASSASRGEKLFF. Full variable domain (rest looked up from reference TRBV7-9 and TRBJ1-4): DTGVSQNPRHKITKRGQNVTFRCDPISEHNRLYWYRQTLGQGPEFLTYFQNEAQLEKSRLLSDRFSAERPKGSFSTLEIQRTEQGDSAMYLCASSASRGEKLFFGSGTQLSVL.